These 12 T cell receptor beta chains were all obtained from the same sample, sequenced in a study of T-cell reconstitution after alpha-beta-depleted transplantation in children. Unique molecular identifiers were incorporated during preparation of the TCRbeta library. TCRdb passed the PCR reads through MiXCR, listing each CDR3 protein once. The sample holds 280,000 or so distinct CDR3 sequences, approximately 10% seen once. The specimen was peripheral blood, collected 180 days after TCRalphabeta/CD19-depleted stem cell transplant. The receptors were gathered from a male patient aged 2 to 9 who had a stem cell transplant for chronic granulomatous disease, so the T cells may come from the graft donor.

This clonotype was recorded at least ten times. CDR3 in amino acids: CASSPRRENTEAFF. The CDR3 nucleotides read TGTGCCAGCTCACCCAGAAGGGAGAACACTGAAGCTTTCTTT. The rearrangement joins TRBV18 to TRBJ1-1; no clear D. The V gene's germline CDR1 is KGHSH and CDR2 LQKENI. The CDR3 is made up of 14 amino acids. Deletions cut 3 bases from V and 1 base from J, with 9 bases between.

The sample holds many counts of this clonotype. The chain employs TRBV7-9 and TRBJ2-7; D may correspond to TRBD1 or TRBD2 (6 bases each). V was shortened by 10 bases and J by 1 base, with 11 bases between the two germline ends. Germline loops: CDR1 SEHNR, CDR2 FQNEAQ (reference sequence). The CDR3 extends over 12 amino acids. CDR3 nucleotides: TGTGCCACACAGGGACTTTCCTACGAGCAGTACTTC. Translated, it gives CATQGLSYEQYF. The full variable domain, completed using reference TRBV7-9 and TRBJ2-7, is DTGVSQNPRHKITKRGQNVTFRCDPISEHNRLYWYRQTLGQGPEFLTYFQNEAQLEKSRLLSDRFSAERPKGSFSTLEIQRTEQGDSAMYLCATQGLSYEQYFGPGTRLTVT.

To note about this clonotype: With a much larger clone just one base away, this may be a read error. The chain links TRBV29-1 to TRBJ1-5, with TRBD1 matching over 10 bases. The trim removed 4 bases at V and 9 bases at J, leaving 3 bases unmatched. Germline CDR1 SQVTM, CDR2 ANQGSEA. The CDR3 consists of 12 residues. CDR3 sequence reads: CSVGQGARPQHF. The CDR3 DNA is TGCAGCGTTGGACAGGGGGCTCGGCCCCAGCATTTT.

This clonotype was recorded at least ten times. The chain has TRBV5-1 and TRBJ1-2; 9 nucleotides align to TRBD1. Per the germline V gene, CDR1 is SGHRS and CDR2 is YFSETQ. The CDR3 is 16 residues long. V shed 4 bases, J shed 5 bases, and the junction held 12 bases outside the gene matches. The CDR3 reads CASSPRQGGPIYGYTF. The CDR3 DNA reads as TGCGCCAGCAGCCCTCGACAGGGGGGACCGATTTATGGCTACACCTTC. The full variable domain, its missing parts supplied by reference TRBV5-1 and TRBJ1-2, is KAGVTQTPRYLIKTRGQQVTLSCSPISGHRSVSWYQQTPGQGLQFLFEYFSETQRNKGNFPGRFSGRQFSNSRSEMNVSTLELGDSALYLCASSPRQGGPIYGYTFGSGTRLTVV.

This clonotype was detected ten times or more. The V call is TRBV20-1, the J call TRBJ2-7; unclear D gene. CDR1 is DFQATT, CDR2 SNEGSKA, per germline (reference sequence). The CDR3 is 14 residues long. The V end was cut by 6 bases, the J end by 2 bases, with 17 bases between. Here the CDR3 reads CSAYPDLGPYEQYF. The CDR3 nucleotides are TGCAGTGCCTATCCCGACCTTGGACCCTACGAGCAGTACTTC.

This clonotype was detected ten times or more. The chain combines TRBV5-1 with TRBJ1-5; D possibly corresponds to TRBD1 (5 bases). The CDR3 is 15 amino acids. Germline-derived CDR1 and CDR2 are SGHRS and YFSETQ. Trimming stripped 4 bases from V and 2 bases from J, with 13 bases between. The CDR3 DNA follows: TGCGCCAGCAGCACGGACGGAGGGGGCAATCAGCCCCAGCATTTT. Translating gives CASSTDGGGNQPQHF.

This clonotype was found many times. The CDR3 region is CSGVGTNEQFF. In DNA, the CDR3 is TGCAGCGGAGTAGGCACGAATGAGCAGTTCTTC. The chain recombines TRBV20-1 with TRBJ2-1; D remains unclear. The V gene's germline CDR1 is DFQATT and CDR2 SNEGSKA (reference sequence). The CDR3 has 11 amino acids.

This clonotype was seen at least ten times. This chain uses TRBV4-2 with TRBJ1-5; TRBD1 might be the D (6 bases). The length of the CDR3 is 13 residues. Per the germline V gene, CDR1 is LGHNA and CDR2 is YNFKEQ. The V end lost 4 bases, the J end lost 6 bases, and 10 bases lay between the germline ends. CDR3 sequence: CASSPGEAQPQHF. DNA for the CDR3: TGTGCCAGCAGCCCAGGGGAAGCTCAGCCCCAGCATTTT.

The table lists this clonotype with many counts. V gene TRBV7-3 combines with J gene TRBJ2-3, with D unclear. V lost 1 base and J 2 bases, leaving 10 bases between the germline ends. This CDR3 comprises 15 residues. Germline CDR1 SGHTA, CDR2 FQGTGA. The CDR3: CASSLSATLTDTQYF. As DNA, the CDR3 is TGTGCCAGCAGCTTAAGTGCCACCCTCACAGATACGCAGTATTTT. Full variable domain (missing parts from reference TRBV7-3 and TRBJ2-3): GAGVSQTPSNKVTEKGKYVELRCDPISGHTALYWYRQSLGQGPEFLIYFQGTGAADDSGLPNDRFFAVRPEGSVSTLKIQRTERGDSAVYLCASSLSATLTDTQYFGPGTRLTVL.

This clonotype was seen ten or more times. The gene calls are TRBV28 and TRBJ2-1, with 11 nucleotides matching TRBD2. The germline CDR1 and CDR2 sequences are MDHEN and SYDVKM. V dropped 3 bases and J dropped 6; count of bases not matched to a gene: 4. The CDR3 covers 15 residues. The DNA for the CDR3 is TGTGCCAGCAGTTTTCGACTAGCGGGGCGCAATGAGCAGTTCTTC. This encodes CASSFRLAGRNEQFF.

In its sample, this clonotype was seen many times. The chain carries TRBV7-8 and TRBJ2-7; D gene uncertain. Trimming shortened V by 2 bases and J by 4 bases, and 12 bases separated the two germline ends. The CDR3 sequence is 14 residues long. Germline V gene sequence: CDR1 SGHVS, CDR2 FQNEAQ. Here the CDR3 reads CASSLNPFLYEQYF. DNA of the CDR3: TGTGCCAGCAGCTTAAACCCATTTCTATACGAGCAGTACTTC.

This clonotype was detected many times. This sequence joins TRBV29-1 and TRBJ1-1; maybe TRBD1 (6 bases). V lost 0 bases, J lost 5 bases, and 16 bases lay in between. Germline lookup yields CDR1 SQVTM and CDR2 ANQGSEA. The CDR3 has 15 residues. CDR3 sequence (DNA): TGCAGCGTTGAAGATGGTAGGGGGTGGGTGACTGAAGCTTTCTTT. This gives the protein CSVEDGRGWVTEAFF. Based on the CDR3 plus reference TRBV29-1 and TRBJ1-1, the full variable domain is SAVISQKPSRDICQRGTSLTIQCQVDSQVTMMFWYRQQPGQSLTLIATANQGSEATYESGFVIDKFPISRPNLTFSTLTVSNMSPEDSSIYLCSVEDGRGWVTEAFFGQGTRLTVV.